This passage covers 21 T cell receptor beta chains from one sample sequenced in a study of technical replicates of blood from several donors. Repertoires were generated with immunoSEQ multiplex PCR, while TCRdb's copy carries only in-frame clones and drops some. The table includes tens of thousands of clones, roughly 93% detected once. Material: T cells isolated from PBMCs. The source of these receptors is a human donor in good health.

This CDR3 reads CASSYFAGLSGYTF. CDR3 sequence (DNA): TGTGCCAGCAGTTACTTCGCCGGACTTTCCGGCTACACCTTC. The rearrangement uses TRBV6-6 and TRBJ1-2; D call uncertain. Germline V gives CDR1 MNHNY, CDR2 SVGAGI (reference sequence). This CDR3 region has 14 residues. Trimming took off 1 base at V and 8 bases at J, with 14 bases between the two ends.

This rearrangement joins TRBV5-4 to TRBJ1-1, with D maybe TRBD1 (5 bases). Germline V CDR1 and CDR2: SGHNT, YYREEE (reference sequence). V lost 2 bases, J lost 4 bases, and 12 bases lay in between. The CDR3 contains 14 residues. As DNA, the CDR3 is TGTGCCAGCAGCTTCCAGGGTCCAGTCACTGAAGCTTTCTTT. It codes for CASSFQGPVTEAFF.

The chain carries TRBV5-1 and TRBJ2-5; 9 nucleotides align to TRBD1. The V gene end was trimmed by 4 bases and the J gene end by 5 bases; junction bases not matched to a gene: 9. The germline gives CDR1 SGHRS, CDR2 YFSETQ. The CDR3 runs to 15 residues. The CDR3 sequence: CASSPQGTGRETQYF. Written as DNA, the CDR3 is TGCGCCAGCAGCCCCCAAGGGACAGGGCGGGAGACCCAGTACTTC.

Only a few counts were recorded for this clone. J is TRBJ1-1 and V is TRBV29-1; 9 nucleotides agree with TRBD1. Germline CDR1 SQVTM, CDR2 ANQGSEA. The CDR3 is made up of 15 amino acids. The V segment lost 6 bases and the J segment 1 base; nucleotides outside the gene matches: 9. The CDR3 nucleotides are TGCAGCGTGACACAGGGGGCGAGAAGGAACACTGAAGCTTTCTTT. Encoded protein: CSVTQGARRNTEAFF.

The V call is TRBV15, the J call TRBJ2-5; perhaps TRBD1 as D (6 bases). Trimming removed 3 bases from V and 1 base from J, with 12 bases in between. Germline CDR1 is LNHNV and CDR2 is YYDKDF (reference sequence). This CDR3 comprises 15 residues. This chain's CDR3 is CATSRGAAPQETQYF. CDR3 bases: TGTGCCACCAGCAGGGGGGCCGCGCCCCAAGAGACCCAGTACTTC.

The chain joins TRBV28 to TRBJ2-3, with 14 bases identical to TRBD2. The CDR3 is 15 amino acids. J was trimmed by 0 bases and V by 10 bases; bases with no gene match: 3. CDR1 is MDHEN, CDR2 SYDVKM, per germline. The CDR3 sequence is CAIGLAGGSTDTQYF. In DNA, the CDR3 is TGTGCCATCGGACTAGCGGGAGGTAGCACAGATACGCAGTATTTT.

The rearrangement links TRBV11-3 to TRBJ1-2, with a tentative D call TRBD1 (5 bases). CDR1 SGHNT and CDR2 YENEEA come from the germline V gene. The CDR3 is 18 residues long. Trimming cost V 0 bases and J 3 bases, with 20 bases left between them. The CDR3 here is CASSLEGSGDYMDYGYTF. CDR3 DNA sequence: TGTGCCAGCAGCTTAGAGGGGTCGGGGGACTATATGGACTATGGCTACACCTTC.

J is TRBJ2-7 and V is TRBV19; 10 bases agree with TRBD1. Germline CDR1 reads LNHDA; CDR2 reads SQIVND (reference sequence). This CDR3 has 14 residues. V lost 5 bases, J lost 2 bases, and 3 bases stayed unmatched. CDR3 nucleotides: TGTGCCAGTAGTCTAGGACAGGGGGCCTACGAGCAGTACTTC. It translates to CASSLGQGAYEQYF.

J is TRBJ1-1 and V is TRBV29-1; 8 positions match TRBD1. Germline V gene lookup returns CDR1 SQVTM and CDR2 ANQGSEA. The CDR3 runs 13 residues. V gave up 5 bases and J gave up 6 bases; unmatched junction bases: 8. The CDR3 loop reads CSVNGQGTPEAFF. CDR3 DNA: TGCAGCGTTAACGGACAGGGCACCCCTGAAGCTTTCTTT. Filled out from reference TRBV29-1 and TRBJ1-1, the complete variable domain reads SAVISQKPSRDICQRGTSLTIQCQVDSQVTMMFWYRQQPGQSLTLIATANQGSEATYESGFVIDKFPISRPNLTFSTLTVSNMSPEDSSIYLCSVNGQGTPEAFFGQGTRLTVV.

This clone came up once. The chain has TRBV5-1 and TRBJ1-4; D uncertain. The CDR3 covers 16 residues. V was pared by 2 bases and J by 1 base, with 12 bases between. Germline values: CDR1 SGHRS, CDR2 YFSETQ. In nucleotides, the CDR3 is TGCGCCAGCAGCTTCGGGTGGGTTGGAACTAATGAAAAACTGTTTTTT. Translating it yields CASSFGWVGTNEKLFF. Using reference TRBV5-1 and TRBJ1-4 for the parts outside the CDR3, the full variable domain is KAGVTQTPRYLIKTRGQQVTLSCSPISGHRSVSWYQQTPGQGLQFLFEYFSETQRNKGNFPGRFSGRQFSNSRSEMNVSTLELGDSALYLCASSFGWVGTNEKLFFGSGTQLSVL.

The chain carries TRBV5-6 and TRBJ2-5; D is uncertain. V was pared by 0 bases and J by 5 bases, with 11 bases between. This CDR3 is 14 amino acids long. Germline-derived CDR1 and CDR2 are SGHDT and YYEEEE. DNA of the CDR3: TGTGCCAGCAGCTTGGAGCCGCTCGGGGAGACCCAGTACTTC. Protein product: CASSLEPLGETQYF. Based on the CDR3 plus reference TRBV5-6 and TRBJ2-5, the full variable domain is DAGVTQSPTHLIKTRGQQVTLRCSPKSGHDTVSWYQQALGQGPQFIFQYYEEEERQRGNFPDRFSGHQFPNYSSELNVNALLLGDSALYLCASSLEPLGETQYFGPGTRLLVL.

The rearrangement links TRBV7-9 to TRBJ2-2; D gene ambiguous. Germline CDR1 is SEHNR and CDR2 is FQNEAQ (reference sequence). V lost 1 base, J lost 7 bases, and 7 bases lay in between. The length of the CDR3 is 13 residues. The CDR3 DNA reads TGTGCCAGCAGCTTAGGGTTGAGCGGGGAGCTGTTTTTT. Protein sequence: CASSLGLSGELFF.

The V gene is TRBV4-1, the J gene TRBJ2-1, with TRBD2 as a possible D gene (7 bases). CDR1 and CDR2 from the germline V gene are MGHRA and YSYEKL. Trimming took 8 bases from V and 0 from J, leaving 17 bases between them. The CDR3 is made up of 16 amino acids. The CDR3 DNA reads TGCGCCAGCGCCCGAGGGGGAGGGAGCTCCTACAATGAGCAGTTCTTC. Its translation is CASARGGGSSYNEQFF.

The gene calls are TRBV9 and TRBJ1-1; the D is unclear. Trimming removed 0 bases at V and 0 bases at J, with 6 bases between. This CDR3 spans 14 amino acids. CDR1 is SGDLS, CDR2 YYNGEE, per germline. The CDR3 protein is CASSVAEVNTEAFF. The DNA of the CDR3 is TGTGCCAGCAGCGTAGCTGAGGTGAACACTGAAGCTTTCTTT.

The rearrangement links TRBV2 to TRBJ1-1; 7 positions agree with TRBD1. V trimming: 8 bases; J trimming: 3 bases; junction bases outside the gene matches: 9. Per germline, CDR1 SNHLY and CDR2 FYNNEI. This CDR3 has 14 amino acids. The CDR3 bases are TGTGCCAGCTCAACAGGGGTAGGGGACACTGAAGCTTTCTTT. Protein product: CASSTGVGDTEAFF. The entire variable domain, with the rest obtained from reference TRBV2 and TRBJ1-1, is as follows: EPEVTQTPSHQVTQMGQEVILRCVPISNHLYFYWYRQILGQKVEFLVSFYNNEISEKSEIFDDQFSVERPDGSNFTLKIRSTKLEDSAMYFCASSTGVGDTEAFFGQGTRLTVV.

The V gene is TRBV6-9, the J gene TRBJ2-1; D possibly corresponds to TRBD2 (5 bases). CDR1 and CDR2 (germline): MNHGY, SVAAGI. The CDR3 totals 19 residues. The V gene lost 6 bases and the J gene lost 0 bases, with 24 bases spanning the gap. Here the CDR3 reads CASSRNTSVRRPSYNEQFF. Here the CDR3 DNA reads TGTGCCAGCAGCCGAAACACTAGTGTTCGGCGTCCCTCCTACAATGAGCAGTTCTTC.

The chain joins TRBV5-6 to TRBJ2-5; D is ambiguous. This CDR3 is built from 11 residues. V was trimmed by 4 bases and J by 2 bases, leaving 3 bases between them. Germline assignment: CDR1 SGHDT and CDR2 YYEEEE. CDR3: CASSAQETQYF. For the CDR3, the DNA is TGTGCCAGCAGCGCGCAAGAGACCCAGTACTTC.

DNA of the CDR3: TGTGCCAGCAGCTCCCCTCTGGCCGAAGAGACCCAGTACTTC. This gives the protein CASSSPLAEETQYF. The chain links TRBV7-6 to TRBJ2-5, with unresolved D. Trimming took off 4 bases at V and 3 bases at J, with 12 bases between the two ends. The CDR3 is 14 residues long. The germline V gene encodes CDR1 SGHVS and CDR2 FNYEAQ.

This chain joins TRBV6-1 and TRBJ2-1; TRBD2 matches 8 bases. The CDR3 length is 16 residues. Germline CDR1 reads MNHNS; CDR2 reads SASEGT. Trimming removed 3 bases from V and 8 bases from J; junction bases left unmatched: 12. The CDR3 DNA follows: TGTGCCAGCAGTGACCGGGAGGGCCCCTATTACTATGAGCAGTTCTTC. Its protein product is CASSDREGPYYYEQFF.

The rearrangement uses TRBV6-6 and TRBJ2-7; 7 nucleotides line up with TRBD1. The trim removed 2 bases at V and 4 bases at J, leaving 11 bases unmatched. Germline V gives CDR1 MNHNY, CDR2 SVGAGI (reference sequence). There are 16 residues in the CDR3. This CDR3 is CASSYGQAKGSYEQYF. CDR3 in DNA: TGTGCCAGCAGTTACGGACAGGCGAAGGGGAGTTACGAGCAGTACTTC.

The chain carries TRBV10-3 and TRBJ2-7; D unresolved. Germline V lookup: CDR1 ENHRY, CDR2 SYGVKD. The V end was cut by 3 bases, the J end by 5 bases, with 11 bases between. The CDR3 covers 13 residues. CDR3 bases: TGTGCCATCAGTGATACAGCCCTCCACGAGCAGTACTTC. Translating gives CAISDTALHEQYF.